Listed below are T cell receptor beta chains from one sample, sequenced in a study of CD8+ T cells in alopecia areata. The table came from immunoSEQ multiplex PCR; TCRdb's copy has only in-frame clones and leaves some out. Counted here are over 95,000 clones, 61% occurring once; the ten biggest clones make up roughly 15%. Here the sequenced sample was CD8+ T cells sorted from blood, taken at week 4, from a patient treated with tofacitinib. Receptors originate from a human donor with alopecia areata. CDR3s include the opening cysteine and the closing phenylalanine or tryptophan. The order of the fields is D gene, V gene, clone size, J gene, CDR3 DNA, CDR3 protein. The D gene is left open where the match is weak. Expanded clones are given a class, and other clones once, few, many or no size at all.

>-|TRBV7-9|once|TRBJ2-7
TGTGCCAGCAGCCGGGACTACGAGCAGTACTTC
CASSRDYEQYF
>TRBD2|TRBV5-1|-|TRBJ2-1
TGCGCCAGCAGCTTGGCCACTAGCGGGGGGGCTTCCTACAATGAGCAGTTCTTC
CASSLATSGGASYNEQFF
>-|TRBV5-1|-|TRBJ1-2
TGCGCCAGCAGCTTGGAGGGACCCTACACCTTC
CASSLEGPYTF
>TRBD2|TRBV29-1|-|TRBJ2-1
TGCAGCGTGGATCCCCCCCTGGGGGAGGGCCATGGGGCAAGCTCCTACAATGAGCAGTTCTTC
CSVDPPLGEGHGASSYNEQFF
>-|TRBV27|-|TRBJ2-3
TGTGCCAGTTTCTCGACTAGAGGGCTTGGGAATACGCAGTATTTT
CASFSTRGLGNTQYF
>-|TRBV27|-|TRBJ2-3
TGTGCCAGCAGTAGGGTCACGGCCCTCCCAGATACGCAGTATTTT
CASSRVTALPDTQYF
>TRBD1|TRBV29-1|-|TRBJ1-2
TGCAGCGTTGAAGATCGGCAGGGGGCTGGCTATGGCTACACCTTC
CSVEDRQGAGYGYTF
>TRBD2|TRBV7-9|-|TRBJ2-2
TGTGCCAGCAGCTCGGCCGGGGGGGCGAACACCGGGGAGCTGTTTTTT
CASSSAGGANTGELFF
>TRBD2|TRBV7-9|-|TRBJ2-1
TGTGCCAGCAGCTTAGATGTGGGAGGGTACAATGAGCAGTTCTTC
CASSLDVGGYNEQFF
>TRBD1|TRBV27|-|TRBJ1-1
TGTGCCAGCAGTCTCGGGACAGGGTACGTGAACACTGAAGCTTTCTTT
CASSLGTGYVNTEAFF
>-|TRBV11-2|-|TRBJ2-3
TGTGCCAGCAGCTTATGGTCTGAAGAGACGCAGTATTTT
CASSLWSEETQYF
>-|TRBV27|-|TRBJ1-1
TGTGCCAGCAGTTTAGTGAGGGGGTGGGCTTTCTTT
CASSLVRGWAFF
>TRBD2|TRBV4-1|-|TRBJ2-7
TGCGCCAGCAGCCAAGGTACTAGGGCGGGAGGGGGCTACGAGCAGTACTTC
CASSQGTRAGGGYEQYF
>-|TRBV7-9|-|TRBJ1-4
TGTGCCAGCAGCTTAGCAGAGGACCCAAATGAAAAACTGTTTTTT
CASSLAEDPNEKLFF
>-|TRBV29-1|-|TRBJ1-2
TGCAGCGTTCTGGGACGGGGAGCCCACTATGGCTACACCTTC
CSVLGRGAHYGYTF
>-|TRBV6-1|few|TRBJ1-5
TGTGCCAGCAGGAAGGAGAATAGCAATCAGCCCCAGCATTTT
CASRKENSNQPQHF
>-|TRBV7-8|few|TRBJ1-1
TGTGCCAGCAGCTTACTGCTACGGAACACTGAAGCTTTCTTT
CASSLLLRNTEAFF
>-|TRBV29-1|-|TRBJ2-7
TGCAGCAAAGACGACGAGCAGTACTTC
CSKDDEQYF
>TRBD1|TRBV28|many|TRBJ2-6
TGTGCCAGCAGCGGGACAGGGGCTGACGGGGCCAACGTCCTGACTTTC
CASSGTGADGANVLTF
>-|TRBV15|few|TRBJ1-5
TGTGCCACCAGCAGAGATATGAGCAATCAGCCCCAGCATTTT
CATSRDMSNQPQHF
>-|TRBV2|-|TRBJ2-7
TGTGCCAGCAGTGTTTACGAGCAGTACTTC
CASSVYEQYF
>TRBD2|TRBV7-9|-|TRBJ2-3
TGTGCCAGCGCCTTATTAACCGGGACTAGGACAGATACGCAGTATTTT
CASALLTGTRTDTQYF
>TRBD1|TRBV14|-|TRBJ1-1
TGTGCCAGCAGCACAGGGGGCTTCACTGAAGCTTTCTTT
CASSTGGFTEAFF
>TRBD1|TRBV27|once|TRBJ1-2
TGTGCCAGCAGGGCAGGGGGCTATGGCTACACCTTC
CASRAGGYGYTF